This T cell receptor (beta chain) was sequenced in a study of blood T cell repertoires in COVID-19. At the level of the study: Samples of COVID-19 (acute and convalescent) were obtained from the United States, Italy and Spain. PBMCs, B-cell-depleted T cells, or T cells were the source of the cDNA or gDNA that made up the material.

The CDR3 runs 15 residues. Trimming pared 0 bases from V and 3 bases from J, leaving 13 bases between. Germline CDR1 and CDR2: SGDLS and YYNGEE. Per the study methods: Nucleated cell number was recorded as an estimate derived from reference gene primer amplification. Assay used: immunoSEQ multiplex PCR; TCRdb lists only in-frame clones, some missing. D and trimming were read from the DNA, whereas the V and J calls and clone size are those reported in that table. This sample has 50,000 to 75,000 clones, with around 77% found just once. Sample: peripheral blood. The chain couples TRBV9 to TRBJ2-7; perhaps TRBD1 as D (6 bases). This TCR derives from a man of 80 years or more with active or convalescent COVID-19. CDR3: CASSVVGEGGYEQYF. CDR3 DNA: TGTGCCAGCAGCGTAGTCGGGGAAGGGGGCTACGAGCAGTACTTC.